The 17 T cell receptor beta chains below were found in one sample sequenced in a study of cytomegalovirus exposure and HLA in healthy donors. PCR used 60 Vbeta primers and 13 Jbeta primers. Some clones are missing from TCRdb's copy, which holds only in-frame ones; the method was immunoSEQ multiplex PCR. This table holds about 160,000 clones, more than 70% found once. Source material: PBMCs. The receptor set was obtained from a man aged 30 to 39 in good health and CMV-seronegative.

This clone came up once. V and J are TRBV4-1 and TRBJ2-7, with D possibly TRBD1 on 6 matching bases. The CDR3 has 15 amino acids. Germline V gene lookup returns CDR1 MGHRA and CDR2 YSYEKL. V dropped 1 base and J dropped 9 bases, with 19 bases sitting between them. The CDR3 nucleotides are TGCGCCAGCAGCCAAGGACAGAGGGGGAGTGGGTCGCAGTACTTC. It encodes CASSQGQRGSGSQYF.

This chain links TRBV7-2 with TRBJ2-3, with TRBD2 matching over 7 bases. The V segment lost 4 bases and the J segment 1 base; nucleotides outside the gene matches: 14. This CDR3 region has 18 residues. CDR1 and CDR2 (germline): SGHTA, FQGNSA. CDR3 protein: CASSSRPVPTSGTDTQYF. CDR3 DNA sequence: TGTGCCAGCAGCTCCCGACCGGTCCCTACTAGCGGCACAGATACGCAGTATTTT.

The rearrangement links TRBV5-1 to TRBJ2-5; D perhaps matches TRBD1 (5 bases). Trimming pared 6 bases from V and 4 bases from J, leaving 7 bases between. The germline gives CDR1 SGHRS, CDR2 YFSETQ. This CDR3 region has 11 residues. CDR3 DNA sequence: TGCGCCAGCAACCAGGGAGAGACCCAGTACTTC. Amino acid sequence: CASNQGETQYF.

The V gene is TRBV19, the J gene TRBJ2-5; TRBD1 matches at 9 bases. The J call may be faulty, since TRBJ2-7 better matches the DNA end. The length of the CDR3 is 14 residues. Germline CDR1 LNHDA, CDR2 SQIVND (reference sequence). The CDR3 loop is CASSKGQGVYEQYF. The CDR3 coding sequence is TGTGCCAGTAGTAAGGGACAGGGCGTATACGAGCAGTACTTC.

V and J are TRBV30 and TRBJ1-2; 7 nucleotides match TRBD1. The CDR3 covers 17 residues. V dropped 4 bases and J dropped 4; count of bases not matched to a gene: 18. CDR1 is GTSNPN, CDR2 SVGIG, per germline (reference sequence). The CDR3 bases are TGTGCCTGGAATTGGGAGGTGACAGGGCCTACCGTCTATGGCTACACCTTC. Translating it yields CAWNWEVTGPTVYGYTF.

The V and J genes are TRBV6-1 and TRBJ1-2; D remains unclear. V was clipped by 5 bases and J by 5 bases, with 15 bases between them. CDR1 is MNHNS, CDR2 SASEGT, per germline. The CDR3 contains 14 residues. In DNA form, the CDR3 reads TGTGCCAGCAGTATCGCCAAGGGAGTTTATGGCTACACCTTC. Translating gives CASSIAKGVYGYTF.

CDR3 bases: TGTGCCAGCAGTGTGGAGGGGGGGGAATCACCCCTCCACTTT. This gives the protein CASSVEGGESPLHF. The rearrangement joins TRBV2 to TRBJ1-6, with D possibly being TRBD1 (6 bases). The CDR3 consists of 14 residues. Germline assignment: CDR1 SNHLY and CDR2 FYNNEI. V lost 4 bases and J 10 bases, leaving 14 bases between the germline ends.

The V and J genes are TRBV7-2 and TRBJ2-7; 7 nucleotides align to TRBD2. V dropped 3 bases and J dropped 2; count of bases not matched to a gene: 13. Germline CDR1 SGHTA, CDR2 FQGNSA. The CDR3 sequence is 17 residues long. The CDR3 nucleotides read TGTGCCAGCAGCTTGGGGGGGGGAGCGGGCCCAACCTACGAGCAGTACTTC. This sequence encodes CASSLGGGAGPTYEQYF.

The genes are TRBV7-9 and TRBJ1-6, with 8 nucleotides matching TRBD1. This CDR3 has 16 residues. Looked up from germline, CDR1 is SEHNR and CDR2 is FQNEAQ (reference sequence). Trimming removed 3 bases from V and 8 bases from J; junction bases left unmatched: 9. The CDR3 DNA reads as TGTGCCAGCAGCTTTCAGGGGGCTCGTCCGGATTCACCCCTCCACTTT. Residues: CASSFQGARPDSPLHF.

This chain connects TRBV7-2 to TRBJ2-3; 16 bases align to TRBD2. V trimming: 5 bases; J trimming: 5 bases; junction bases outside the gene matches: 10. Germline CDR1 is SGHTA and CDR2 is FQGNSA. CDR3 length: 18 residues. CDR3 in amino acids: CASSTGLAGGVPQDTQYF. CDR3 nucleotide sequence: TGTGCCAGCAGCACGGGACTAGCGGGGGGGGTCCCACAAGATACGCAGTATTTT.

The V call is TRBV5-6, the J call TRBJ2-7, with 8 bases lining up with TRBD2. Losses at the gene ends were 1 base for V and 6 bases for J; bases not matched to a gene: 6. CDR3 size: 14 residues. Germline assignment: CDR1 SGHDT and CDR2 YYEEEE. The DNA for the CDR3 is TGTGCCAGCAGCTTGTTAGCGGGACGTCGCGAGCAGTACTTC. Amino acids: CASSLLAGRREQYF.

This chain connects TRBV7-9 to TRBJ2-2; 9 bases are a match to TRBD2. There are 16 residues in the CDR3. The junction had 6 bases not matched to a gene; V was cut back by 1 base and J by 6 bases. Germline V gene sequence: CDR1 SEHNR, CDR2 FQNEAQ (reference sequence). The CDR3 bases are TGTGCCAGCAGCTTAGTTGGCGGGAGGGCCGCCGGGGAGCTGTTTTTT. It translates to CASSLVGGRAAGELFF. The full variable domain, in which reference TRBV7-9 and TRBJ2-2 provide the parts outside the CDR3, is DTGVSQNPRHKITKRGQNVTFRCDPISEHNRLYWYRQTLGQGPEFLTYFQNEAQLEKSRLLSDRFSAERPKGSFSTLEIQRTEQGDSAMYLCASSLVGGRAAGELFFGEGSRLTVL.

The chain combines TRBV30 with TRBJ2-7; tentatively, D is TRBD2 (5 bases). Germline V lookup: CDR1 GTSNPN, CDR2 SVGIG (reference sequence). There are 14 residues in the CDR3. V was clipped by 1 base and J by 2 bases, with 12 bases between them. The CDR3 sequence is CAWSGPREPYEQYF. CDR3 DNA sequence: TGTGCCTGGAGTGGGCCCCGGGAACCCTACGAGCAGTACTTC.

The chain joins TRBV9 to TRBJ2-7, with 13 nucleotides matching TRBD2. The CDR3 runs to 15 residues. V was pared by 2 bases and J by 5 bases, with 4 bases of the junction left unmatched. Germline CDR1 is SGDLS and CDR2 is YYNGEE. CDR3 protein: CASSVGLAGANEQYF. Written as DNA, the CDR3 is TGTGCCAGCAGCGTCGGACTAGCGGGAGCCAACGAGCAGTACTTC.

In this sample, this clone turned up once. This chain links TRBV30 with TRBJ2-2, with D maybe TRBD2 (5 bases). Trimming took off 3 bases at V and 7 bases at J, with 9 bases between the two ends. The germline gives CDR1 GTSNPN, CDR2 SVGIG (reference sequence). This CDR3 contains 12 residues. CDR3 loop: CAWRRAVGELFF. In DNA form, the CDR3 reads TGTGCCTGGAGAAGAGCGGTCGGGGAGCTGTTTTTT.

V and J are TRBV7-9 and TRBJ1-3; possibly TRBD1 for D (5 bases). CDR1 and CDR2 (germline): SEHNR, FQNEAQ (reference sequence). This CDR3 is built from 15 residues. V lost 5 bases and J lost 5, with 16 bases in between. CDR3 sequence (DNA): TGTGCCAGCAGCCGAGACAGCATTCGCCGAAACACCATATATTTT. As protein: CASSRDSIRRNTIYF.

This chain uses TRBV18 with TRBJ2-3; weak D call: TRBD2 (5 bases). Per germline, CDR1 KGHSH and CDR2 LQKENI. V shed 1 base and J shed 1 base, with 12 bases lying between them. The CDR3 consists of 16 residues. The DNA of the CDR3 is TGTGCCAGCTCACCACGCGTTATGGGAGGCACAGATACGCAGTATTTT. It encodes CASSPRVMGGTDTQYF.